This T cell receptor (beta chain) emerged from a study of cytomegalovirus exposure and HLA in healthy donors. General observations from the study: Associated with cytomegalovirus, according to the listing, were 170 or so TCR beta chains.

CDR1 is MDHEN and CDR2 is SYDVKM in the germline V gene. Trimming stripped 7 bases from V and 3 bases from J, with 22 bases between. The CDR3 contains 16 residues. Using immunoSEQ multiplex PCR, the repertoire was profiled, and TCRdb retains in-frame clones only, with some absent. Of tens of thousands of clones in the sample, roughly nine tenths were seen once. As to this clone: Antigen unknown.

The source of this sequence is a man aged 18 to 30 in good health and CMV-seronegative. This sequence joins TRBV28 and TRBJ2-7; D uncertain. The sample comprised PBMCs. CDR3 in amino acids: CASTFLQRLRNYEQYF. In DNA form, the CDR3 reads TGTGCCAGCACATTCCTGCAACGTTTGCGTAACTACGAGCAGTACTTC.